This is a list of T cell receptor beta chains from one sample in a study of Ad26.COV2.S vaccination and SARS-CoV-2 variants. Data came from immunoSEQ multiplex PCR; TCRdb stores just in-frame clones and leaves some out. The table includes 300,000 to 500,000 clones, 75% to 90% detected once. The starting material was peripheral blood, obtained in a trial of Ad26.COV2.S vaccine versus placebo. The receptor set was obtained from a person between 18 and 65 years old who received the Ad26.COV2.S COVID-19 vaccine or a placebo. The CDR3 runs from the conserved cysteine through the conserved F or W. D genes are given only for firm matches. For some rows the clone size is stated as once, few or many, or as a class when expanded; others skip it.

v_call	clone_size	d_call	j_call	cdr3_nt	cdr3_aa
TRBV11-1	NA	NA	TRBJ2-3	TGTGCCAGCCAGGGAGGAAATACGCAGTATTTT	CASQGGNTQYF
TRBV7-8	NA	TRBD1	TRBJ2-2	TGTGCCAGCAGCTTAGCTAGGACAGGGTCGGGGGAGCTGTTTTTT	CASSLARTGSGELFF
TRBV6-5	once	NA	TRBJ1-1	TGTGCCAGCAGTTACGGAGGGAACACTGAAGCTTTCTTT	CASSYGGNTEAFF
TRBV19	NA	NA	TRBJ1-2	TGTGCCAGTAGTACTTCAGGCTATGGCTACACCTTC	CASSTSGYGYTF
TRBV5-4	NA	TRBD1	TRBJ2-3	TGTGCCAGCAGCCCGGGACAGTTCCCAGCAGGGTCAGATACGCAGTATTTT	CASSPGQFPAGSDTQYF
TRBV20-1	NA	TRBD2	TRBJ2-2	TGCAGTGCTAGTAACGGGGGGGCCAGCCCGAGCACCGGGGAGCTGTTTTTT	CSASNGGASPSTGELFF
TRBV7-7	once	NA	TRBJ2-1	TGTGCCAGCAGCTTAGTACGGAGTTCCTACAATGAGCAGTTCTTC	CASSLVRSSYNEQFF
TRBV6-5	NA	TRBD1	TRBJ2-3	TGTGCCAGCAGTTACAGGGACAGATCAGATACGCAGTATTTT	CASSYRDRSDTQYF
TRBV4-3	NA	NA	TRBJ2-2	TGCGCCAGCAGCCAACGAGTGAACACCGGGGAGCTGTTTTTT	CASSQRVNTGELFF
TRBV6-5	NA	NA	TRBJ1-6	TGTGCCAGCAGCCCCGGCCTCCCTGGGGGTTCACCCCTCCACTTT	CASSPGLPGGSPLHF
TRBV5-1	NA	TRBD1	TRBJ2-7	TGCGCCAGCAGCTTGTCCGACAGGGCCATGGGGGAGCAGTACTTC	CASSLSDRAMGEQYF
TRBV5-4	NA	NA	TRBJ1-2	TGTGCCAGCAGCTTCAGCGGAAACTATGGCTACACCTTC	CASSFSGNYGYTF
TRBV5-4	few	NA	TRBJ2-3	TGTGCCAGCAGCTTTGTCGGGGCTAGGGCCGATACGCAGTATTTT	CASSFVGARADTQYF
TRBV5-1	once	TRBD2	TRBJ2-5	TGCGCCAGCAGCTCCCGGACTAGCGGGGGGAAAGAGACCCAGTACTTC	CASSSRTSGGKETQYF
TRBV5-1	NA	NA	TRBJ2-7	TGCGCCAGCAGCGCGGACAGCTCCTACGAGCAGTACTTC	CASSADSSYEQYF
TRBV19	few	NA	TRBJ1-5	TGTGCCAGTAGTATATCACAGACGGATAGCAATCAGCCCCAGCATTTT	CASSISQTDSNQPQHF
TRBV3-1/TRBV3-2	NA	NA	TRBJ1-1	TGTGCCAGCAGCCAAACGAGGCGGGGCACTGAAGCTTTCTTT	CASSQTRRGTEAFF